A single sample is the source of the 3 T cell receptor beta chains below, sequenced in a study of cytomegalovirus exposure and HLA in healthy donors. Use of 60 Vbeta and 13 Jbeta primers characterized the PCR. Libraries were prepared by immunoSEQ multiplex PCR; TCRdb keeps only in-frame clonotypes and omits some of them. Here the sample spans 100,000 to 150,000 clones, approximately 74% being singletons. The material sequenced was PBMCs. The receptor set was obtained from a man aged 35 to 55 in good health and CMV-seropositive.

The chain recombines TRBV27 with TRBJ2-3, with 8 bases identical to TRBD2. The CDR3 has 16 residues. Germline V CDR1 and CDR2: MNHEY, SMNVEV (reference sequence). V shed 0 bases, J shed 5 bases, and the junction held 7 bases outside the gene matches. This chain's CDR3 is CASSLSPAGVGDTQYF. CDR3 coding DNA: TGTGCCAGCAGTTTATCGCCAGCGGGGGTGGGAGATACGCAGTATTTT.

This chain uses TRBV6-1 with TRBJ2-5, with 8 bases fitting TRBD1. The CDR3 is 14 amino acids. V was clipped by 4 bases and J by 5 bases; unmatched bases: 6. The V gene's germline CDR1 is MNHNS and CDR2 SASEGT. CDR3 DNA sequence: TGTGCCAGCAGTGCGACAGGGGCGCGGGAGACCCAGTACTTC. It translates to CASSATGARETQYF.

The chain couples TRBV11-2 to TRBJ1-2; D may be TRBD1 (5 bases). The CDR3 sequence is 15 residues long. Trimming cost V 5 bases and J 2 bases, with 15 bases left between them. Germline CDR1 SGHAT, CDR2 FQNNGV. The CDR3 coding sequence is TGTGCCAGCAGCCCTGGGCGGGGGGAAAACTATGGCTACACCTTC. Its translation is CASSPGRGENYGYTF. Complete variable domain (other parts from reference TRBV11-2 and TRBJ1-2): EAGVAQSPRYKIIEKRQSVAFWCNPISGHATLYWYQQILGQGPKLLIQFQNNGVVDDSQLPKDRFSAERLKGVDSTLKIQPAKLEDSAVYLCASSPGRGENYGYTFGSGTRLTVV.